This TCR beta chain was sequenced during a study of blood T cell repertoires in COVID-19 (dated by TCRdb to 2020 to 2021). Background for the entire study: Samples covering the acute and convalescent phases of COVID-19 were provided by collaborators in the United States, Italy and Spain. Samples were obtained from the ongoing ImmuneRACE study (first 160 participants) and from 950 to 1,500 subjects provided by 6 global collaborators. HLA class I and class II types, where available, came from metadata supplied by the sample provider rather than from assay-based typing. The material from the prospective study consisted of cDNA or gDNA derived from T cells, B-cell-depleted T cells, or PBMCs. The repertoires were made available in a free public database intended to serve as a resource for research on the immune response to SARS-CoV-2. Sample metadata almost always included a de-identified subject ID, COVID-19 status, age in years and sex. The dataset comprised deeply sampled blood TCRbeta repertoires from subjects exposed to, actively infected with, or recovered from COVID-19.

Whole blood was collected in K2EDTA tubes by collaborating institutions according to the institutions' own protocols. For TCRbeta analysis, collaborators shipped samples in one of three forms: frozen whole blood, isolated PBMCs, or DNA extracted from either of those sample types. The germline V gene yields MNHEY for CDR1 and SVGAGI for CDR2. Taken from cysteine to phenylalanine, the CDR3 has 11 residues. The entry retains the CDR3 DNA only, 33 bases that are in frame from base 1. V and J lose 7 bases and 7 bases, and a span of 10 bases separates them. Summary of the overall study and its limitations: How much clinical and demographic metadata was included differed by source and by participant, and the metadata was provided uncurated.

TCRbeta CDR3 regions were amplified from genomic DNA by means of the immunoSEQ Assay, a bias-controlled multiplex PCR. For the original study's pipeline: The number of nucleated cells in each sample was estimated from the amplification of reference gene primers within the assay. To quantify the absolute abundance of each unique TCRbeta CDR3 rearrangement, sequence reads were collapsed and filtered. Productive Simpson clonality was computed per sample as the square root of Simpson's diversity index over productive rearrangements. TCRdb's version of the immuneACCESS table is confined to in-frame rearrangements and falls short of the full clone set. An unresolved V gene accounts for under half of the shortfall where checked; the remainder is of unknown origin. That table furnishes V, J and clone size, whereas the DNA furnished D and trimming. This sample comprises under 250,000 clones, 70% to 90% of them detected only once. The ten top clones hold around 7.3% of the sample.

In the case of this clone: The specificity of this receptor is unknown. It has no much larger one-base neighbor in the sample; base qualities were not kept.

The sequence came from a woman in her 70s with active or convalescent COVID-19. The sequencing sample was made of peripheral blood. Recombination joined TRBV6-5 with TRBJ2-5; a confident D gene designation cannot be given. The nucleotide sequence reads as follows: TGTGCCAGCATCCTTAGTAGGACCCAGTACTTC. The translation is CASILSRTQYF.